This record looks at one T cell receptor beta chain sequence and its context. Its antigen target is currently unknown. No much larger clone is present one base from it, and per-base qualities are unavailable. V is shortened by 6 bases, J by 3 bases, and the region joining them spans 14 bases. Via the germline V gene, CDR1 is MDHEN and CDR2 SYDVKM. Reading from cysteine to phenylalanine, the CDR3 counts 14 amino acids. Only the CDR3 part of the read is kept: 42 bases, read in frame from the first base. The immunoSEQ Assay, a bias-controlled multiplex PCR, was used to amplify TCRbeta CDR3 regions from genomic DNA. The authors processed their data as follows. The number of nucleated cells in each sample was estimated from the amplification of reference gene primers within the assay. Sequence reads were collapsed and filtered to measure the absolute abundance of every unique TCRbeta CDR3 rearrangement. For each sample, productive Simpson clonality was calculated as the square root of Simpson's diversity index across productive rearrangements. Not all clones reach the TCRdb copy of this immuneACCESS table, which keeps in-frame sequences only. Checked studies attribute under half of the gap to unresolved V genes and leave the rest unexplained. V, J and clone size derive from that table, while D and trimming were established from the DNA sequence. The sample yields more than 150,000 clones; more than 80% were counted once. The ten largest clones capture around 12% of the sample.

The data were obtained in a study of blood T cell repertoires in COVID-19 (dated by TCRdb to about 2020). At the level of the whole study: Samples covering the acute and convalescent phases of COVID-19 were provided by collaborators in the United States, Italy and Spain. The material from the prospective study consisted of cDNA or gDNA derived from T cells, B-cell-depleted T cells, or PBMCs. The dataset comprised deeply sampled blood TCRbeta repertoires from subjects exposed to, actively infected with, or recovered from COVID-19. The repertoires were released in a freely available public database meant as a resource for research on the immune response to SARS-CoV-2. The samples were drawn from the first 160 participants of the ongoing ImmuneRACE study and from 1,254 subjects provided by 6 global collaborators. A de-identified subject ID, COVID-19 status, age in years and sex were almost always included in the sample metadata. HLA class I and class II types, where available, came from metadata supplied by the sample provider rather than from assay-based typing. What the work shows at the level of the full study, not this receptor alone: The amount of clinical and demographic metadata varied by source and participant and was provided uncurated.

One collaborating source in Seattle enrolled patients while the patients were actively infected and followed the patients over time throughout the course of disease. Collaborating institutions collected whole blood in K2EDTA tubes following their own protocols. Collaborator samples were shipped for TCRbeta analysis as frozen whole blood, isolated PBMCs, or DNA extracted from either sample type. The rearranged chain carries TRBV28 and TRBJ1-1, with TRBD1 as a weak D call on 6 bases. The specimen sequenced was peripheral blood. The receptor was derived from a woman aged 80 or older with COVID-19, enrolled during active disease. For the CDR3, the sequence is CASRPQGLHTEAFF. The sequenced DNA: TGTGCCAGCAGGCCGCAGGGGCTGCACACTGAAGCTTTCTTT.